Listed below are T cell receptor beta chains from one sample, sequenced in a study of blood T cell repertoires in COVID-19. Clones were sequenced by immunoSEQ multiplex PCR, and TCRdb holds only the in-frame ones, with some missing. This sample has 250,000 to 400,000 clones, with approximately 89% found just once. The source material was peripheral blood. The receptors derive from a woman aged 25 to 45 with COVID-19, enrolled during active disease. CDR3s include the opening cysteine and the closing phenylalanine or tryptophan. The D gene is left open where the match is weak. The size field is filled for only some rows; it gives once, few, many or a size class.

V,size,D,J,CDR3,DNA
TRBV12-3/TRBV12-4,.,.,TRBJ1-5,CASSPYSNQPQHF,TGTGCCAGCAGCCCTTATAGCAATCAGCCCCAGCATTTT
TRBV18,.,.,TRBJ1-5,CASSPTQGDGNQPQHF,TGTGCCAGCTCACCTACACAGGGAGATGGCAATCAGCCCCAGCATTTT
TRBV9,once,.,TRBJ1-1,CASSVPRTASILNTEAFF,TGTGCCAGCAGCGTACCTCGGACAGCCAGTATACTGAACACTGAAGCTTTCTTT
TRBV27,.,TRBD1,TRBJ1-2,CASSFRTGVEGYTF,TGTGCCAGCAGTTTTAGGACAGGGGTGGAGGGCTACACCTTC
TRBV6-1,.,TRBD1,TRBJ2-1,CASSFGGTGWNEQFF,TGTGCCAGCAGCTTCGGGGGGACAGGGTGGAATGAGCAGTTCTTC
TRBV7-9,.,.,TRBJ1-1,CASSADSNTEAFF,TGTGCCAGCAGCGCGGACAGCAACACTGAAGCTTTCTTT
TRBV7-9,.,TRBD1,TRBJ1-4,CASSDRQGTNEKLFF,TGTGCCAGCAGCGACCGACAGGGAACTAATGAAAAACTGTTTTTT
TRBV2,once,.,TRBJ1-2,CASSEDRFNYGYTF,TGTGCCAGCAGTGAAGACAGATTTAACTATGGCTACACCTTC
TRBV27,.,.,TRBJ1-1,CASLGGDGNTEAFF,TGTGCCAGCTTGGGAGGGGATGGGAACACTGAAGCTTTCTTT
TRBV30,.,TRBD1,TRBJ1-5,CAWSASDRVGQPQHF,TGTGCCTGGAGTGCTTCCGACAGGGTGGGCCAGCCCCAGCATTTT
TRBV19,.,TRBD1,TRBJ1-5,CATQPGQGTPSNQPQHF,TGTGCCACTCAACCGGGACAGGGGACCCCTAGCAATCAGCCCCAGCATTTT
TRBV19,.,TRBD1,TRBJ1-5,CASNRDRVSQPQHF,TGTGCCAGTAATCGGGACAGGGTTTCACAGCCCCAGCATTTT
TRBV5-6,few,.,TRBJ1-5,CASSPNRGQPQHF,TGTGCCAGCAGCCCGAACCGCGGTCAGCCCCAGCATTTT
TRBV2,.,.,TRBJ1-6,CASSVGGTYNSPLHF,TGTGCCAGCAGTGTTGGAGGGACTTATAATTCACCCCTCCACTTT
TRBV20-1,.,.,TRBJ2-5,CSAQGEETQYF,TGCAGTGCCCAAGGGGAAGAGACCCAGTACTTC
TRBV6-2/TRBV6-3,few,.,TRBJ1-5,CASSYLTGRQPQHF,TGTGCCAGCAGTTATTTGACAGGCCGGCAGCCCCAGCATTTT
TRBV27,.,TRBD2,TRBJ2-5,CASSLLTGGRGETQYF,TGTGCCAGCAGTTTATTGACGGGGGGGCGAGGAGAGACCCAGTACTTC
TRBV19,.,TRBD1,TRBJ1-1,CASRDTGGTEAFF,TGTGCCAGTAGGGACACAGGGGGCACTGAAGCTTTCTTT
TRBV7-8,.,TRBD1,TRBJ2-1,CASRTNRGPMSSYNEQFF,TGTGCCAGCAGAACAAACAGGGGCCCTATGAGCTCCTACAATGAGCAGTTCTTC
TRBV5-1,few,.,TRBJ1-1,CASAAGEVLRGGTEAFF,TGCGCCAGCGCTGCGGGAGAGGTACTCCGGGGAGGCACTGAAGCTTTCTTT
TRBV11-3,.,.,TRBJ2-2,CASSAGRLGTGELFF,TGTGCCAGCAGCGCGGGGAGGTTGGGCACCGGGGAGCTGTTTTTT
TRBV3-1/TRBV3-2,few,.,TRBJ1-6,CASSQKLGGSGSPLHF,TGTGCCAGCAGCCAAAAATTGGGGGGGTCTGGTTCACCCCTCCACTTT
TRBV5-1,few,.,TRBJ2-5,CASKSPRAGNQETQYF,TGCGCCAGCAAATCTCCCCGAGCGGGTAACCAAGAGACCCAGTACTTC
TRBV5-5,.,TRBD1,TRBJ1-5,CASSLLGTGIGQPQHF,TGTGCCAGCAGCTTGCTAGGGACAGGGATAGGTCAGCCCCAGCATTTT
TRBV6-2/TRBV6-3,few,TRBD2,TRBJ2-5,CASSTTSGGYQETQYF,TGTGCCAGCAGTACGACTAGCGGGGGGTACCAAGAGACCCAGTACTTC
TRBV5-5,.,TRBD1,TRBJ2-2,CASSLGTGRPGELFF,TGTGCCAGCAGCCTCGGGACAGGGAGGCCCGGGGAGCTGTTTTTT
TRBV9,once,TRBD1,TRBJ1-4,CSLRTGVNEKLFF,TGTTCGCTACGGACAGGGGTTAATGAAAAACTGTTTTTT
TRBV2,.,.,TRBJ1-2,CASRMSGTTDYGYTF,TGTGCCAGCAGGATGTCAGGGACAACAGACTATGGCTACACCTTC
TRBV11-2,.,TRBD2,TRBJ2-7,CASSYGGTYEQYF,TGTGCCAGCAGCTACGGGGGGACCTACGAGCAGTACTTC
TRBV2,.,TRBD1,TRBJ1-4,CASSRQGATNEKLFF,TGTGCCAGCAGTCGACAGGGTGCAACTAATGAAAAACTGTTTTTT
TRBV25-1,.,.,TRBJ1-2,CASSDQRGQGYTF,TGTGCCAGCAGTGACCAAAGGGGACAAGGCTACACCTTC
TRBV6-5,.,.,TRBJ1-3,CASRSGQSSGNTIYF,TGTGCCAGCAGGTCGGGTCAGAGCTCTGGAAACACCATATATTTT
TRBV28,.,TRBD1,TRBJ1-2,CASSDRGVYGYTF,TGTGCCAGTTCCGACAGGGGTGTCTATGGCTACACCTTC
TRBV4-2,.,TRBD2,TRBJ2-3,CASSQERASGGADTQYF,TGTGCCAGCAGCCAAGAGAGGGCTAGCGGGGGGGCAGATACGCAGTATTTT
TRBV6-1,.,TRBD1,TRBJ1-1,CASSEGQPVNTEAFF,TGTGCCAGCAGTGAGGGACAGCCGGTGAACACTGAAGCTTTCTTT
TRBV11-3,.,.,TRBJ2-2,CASSLEYLTENTGELFF,TGTGCCAGCAGCTTAGAATATCTGACAGAGAACACCGGGGAGCTGTTTTTT
TRBV4-1,few,.,TRBJ1-3,CASSQAGGNRNTIYF,TGCGCCAGCAGCCAAGCCGGGGGTAATCGAAACACCATATATTTT
TRBV18,.,.,TRBJ1-2,CASSPREGTPLYGYTF,TGTGCCAGCTCACCACGGGAGGGTACCCCGCTGTATGGCTACACCTTC
TRBV7-9,few,.,TRBJ2-2,CASSHARNTGELFF,TGTGCCAGCAGCCATGCCAGGAACACCGGGGAGCTGTTTTTT
TRBV15,.,TRBD1,TRBJ1-1,CATSRGTGGTSTEAFF,TGTGCCACCAGCAGAGGGACAGGGGGTACGAGCACTGAAGCTTTCTTT
TRBV28,.,TRBD2,TRBJ2-1,CASRPGGGYNEQFF,TGTGCCAGCAGGCCCGGGGGGGGCTACAATGAGCAGTTCTTC
TRBV6-5,.,.,TRBJ2-5,CASSYSSNFLETQYF,TGTGCCAGCAGTTACTCCTCTAATTTCTTGGAGACCCAGTACTTC
TRBV5-6,.,.,TRBJ2-5,CASSQLGQTQYF,TGTGCCAGCAGCCAATTGGGCCAGACCCAGTACTTC
TRBV7-9,.,.,TRBJ2-7,CASSLVRDEQYF,TGTGCCAGCAGCTTAGTGCGGGACGAGCAGTACTTC